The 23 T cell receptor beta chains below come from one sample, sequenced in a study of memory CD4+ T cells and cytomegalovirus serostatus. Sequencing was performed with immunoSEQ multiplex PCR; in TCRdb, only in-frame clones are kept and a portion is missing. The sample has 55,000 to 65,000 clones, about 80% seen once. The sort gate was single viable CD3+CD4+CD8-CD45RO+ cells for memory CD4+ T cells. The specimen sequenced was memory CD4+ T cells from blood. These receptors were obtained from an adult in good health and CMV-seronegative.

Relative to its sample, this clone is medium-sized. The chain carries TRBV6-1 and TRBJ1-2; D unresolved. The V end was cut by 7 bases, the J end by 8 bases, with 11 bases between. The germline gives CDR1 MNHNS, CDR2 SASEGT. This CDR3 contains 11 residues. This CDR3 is CASNQGRGYTF. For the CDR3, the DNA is TGTGCCAGCAACCAAGGGCGCGGCTACACCTTC.

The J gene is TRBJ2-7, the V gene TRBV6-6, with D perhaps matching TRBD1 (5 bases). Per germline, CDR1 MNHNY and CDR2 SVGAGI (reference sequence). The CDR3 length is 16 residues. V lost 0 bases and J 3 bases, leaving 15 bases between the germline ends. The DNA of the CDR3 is TGTGCCAGCAGTTACTCCGACCCCGACAGAAACTACGAGCAGTACTTC. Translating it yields CASSYSDPDRNYEQYF.

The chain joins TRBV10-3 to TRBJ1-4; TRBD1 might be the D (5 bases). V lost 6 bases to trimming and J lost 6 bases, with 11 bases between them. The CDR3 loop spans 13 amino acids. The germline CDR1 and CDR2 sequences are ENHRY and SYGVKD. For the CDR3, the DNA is TGTGCCATCAGCCACTCGGGGGATGAAAAACTGTTTTTT. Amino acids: CAISHSGDEKLFF.

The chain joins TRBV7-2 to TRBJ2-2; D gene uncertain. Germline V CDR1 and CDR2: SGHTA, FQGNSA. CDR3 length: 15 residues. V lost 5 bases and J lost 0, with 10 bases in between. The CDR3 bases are TGTGCCAGCAGCCCGGGCAGGACGAACACCGGGGAGCTGTTTTTT. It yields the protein CASSPGRTNTGELFF.

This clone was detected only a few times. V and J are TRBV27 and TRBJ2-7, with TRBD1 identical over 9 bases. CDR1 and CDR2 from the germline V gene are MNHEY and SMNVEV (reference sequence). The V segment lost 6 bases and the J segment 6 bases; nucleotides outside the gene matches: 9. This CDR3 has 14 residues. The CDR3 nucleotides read TGTGCCAGCAGATTCCGGGACAGGGAAGGCGAGCAGTACTTC. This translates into CASRFRDREGEQYF.

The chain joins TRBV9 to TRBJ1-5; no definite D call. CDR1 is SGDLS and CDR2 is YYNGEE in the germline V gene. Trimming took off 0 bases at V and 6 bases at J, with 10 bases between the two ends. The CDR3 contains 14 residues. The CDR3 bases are TGTGCCAGCAGCGTAGGGGGATATGGTCAGCCCCAGCATTTT. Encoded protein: CASSVGGYGQPQHF.

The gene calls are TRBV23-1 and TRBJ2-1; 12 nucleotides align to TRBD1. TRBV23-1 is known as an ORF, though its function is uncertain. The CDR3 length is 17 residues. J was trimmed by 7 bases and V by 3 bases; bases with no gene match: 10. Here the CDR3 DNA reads TGCGCCAGCAGTCATCTTCCGGGACAGGGGGCTGGGAATGAGCAGTTCTTC. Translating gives CASSHLPGQGAGNEQFF.

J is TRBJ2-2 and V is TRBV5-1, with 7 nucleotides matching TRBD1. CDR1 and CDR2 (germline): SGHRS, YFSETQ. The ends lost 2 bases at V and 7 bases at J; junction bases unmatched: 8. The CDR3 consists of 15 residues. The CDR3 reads CASSFKPTGIGELFF. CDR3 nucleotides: TGCGCCAGCAGCTTCAAACCGACAGGGATCGGGGAGCTGTTTTTT.

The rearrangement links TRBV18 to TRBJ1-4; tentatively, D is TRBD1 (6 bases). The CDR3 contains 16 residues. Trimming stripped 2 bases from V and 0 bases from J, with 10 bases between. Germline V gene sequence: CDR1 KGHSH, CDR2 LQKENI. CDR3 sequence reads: CASSPRQDSTNEKLFF. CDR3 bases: TGTGCCAGCTCACCAAGACAGGATTCAACTAATGAAAAACTGTTTTTT.

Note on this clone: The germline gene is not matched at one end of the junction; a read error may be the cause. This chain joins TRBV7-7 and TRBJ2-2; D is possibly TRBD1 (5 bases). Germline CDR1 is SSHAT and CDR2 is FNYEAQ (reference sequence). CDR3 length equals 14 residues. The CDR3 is CASSLDRVTGELFF. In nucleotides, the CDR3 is TGTGCTAGCAGCTTAGACAGAGTCACCGGGGAGCTGTTTTTT.

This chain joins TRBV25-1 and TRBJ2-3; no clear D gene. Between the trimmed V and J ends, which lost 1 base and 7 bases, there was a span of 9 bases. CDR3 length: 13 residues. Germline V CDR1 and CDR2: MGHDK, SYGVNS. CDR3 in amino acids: CASSEFSTNTQYF. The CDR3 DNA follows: TGTGCCAGCAGTGAATTCTCGACAAATACGCAGTATTTT.

The CDR3 DNA is TGTGCCAGCAGCTTAGTACCCCCTCAGAGTAGGGAATCCGAGGGCTACACCTTC. Translating it yields CASSLVPPQSRESEGYTF. The genes are TRBV11-3 and TRBJ1-2; unclear D gene. CDR1 SGHNT and CDR2 YENEEA come from the germline V gene. The CDR3 has 18 residues. V lost 1 base and J 8 bases, leaving 26 bases between the germline ends.

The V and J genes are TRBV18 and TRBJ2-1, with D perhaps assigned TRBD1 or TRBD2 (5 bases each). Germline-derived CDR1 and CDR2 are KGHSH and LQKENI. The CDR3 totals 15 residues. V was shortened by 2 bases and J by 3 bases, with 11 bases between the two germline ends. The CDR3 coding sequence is TGTGCCAGCTCACCAATGACAGCGGTCTACAATGAGCAGTTCTTC. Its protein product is CASSPMTAVYNEQFF.

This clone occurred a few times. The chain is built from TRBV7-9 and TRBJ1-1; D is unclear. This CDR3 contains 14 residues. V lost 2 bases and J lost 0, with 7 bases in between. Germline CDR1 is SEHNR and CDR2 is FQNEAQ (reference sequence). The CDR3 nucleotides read TGTGCCAGCAGCTTAATGCAGATGAACACTGAAGCTTTCTTT. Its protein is CASSLMQMNTEAFF.

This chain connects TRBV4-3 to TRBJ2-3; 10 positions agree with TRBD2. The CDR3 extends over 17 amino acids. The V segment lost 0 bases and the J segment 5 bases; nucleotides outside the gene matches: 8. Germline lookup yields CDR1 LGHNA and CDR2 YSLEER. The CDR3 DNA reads TGCGCCAGCAGCCAAGATCCAAGCGGGGGGGCCGTAGATACGCAGTATTTT. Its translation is CASSQDPSGGAVDTQYF.

The CDR3 DNA reads TGTGCCAGCAGCCGGGGGCTAGCGGGGGGGAAAGAGACCCAGTACTTC. It encodes CASSRGLAGGKETQYF. The chain employs TRBV2 and TRBJ2-5; 12 bases are shared with TRBD2. The V gene end was trimmed by 6 bases and the J gene end by 3 bases; junction bases not matched to a gene: 8. Looked up from germline, CDR1 is SNHLY and CDR2 is FYNNEI. The CDR3 is 16 residues long.

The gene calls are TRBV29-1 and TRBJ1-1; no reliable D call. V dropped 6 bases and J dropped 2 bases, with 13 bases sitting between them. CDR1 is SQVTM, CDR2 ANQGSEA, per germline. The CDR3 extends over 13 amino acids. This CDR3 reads CSVFRAANTEAFF. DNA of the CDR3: TGCAGCGTCTTTAGGGCCGCTAACACTGAAGCTTTCTTT. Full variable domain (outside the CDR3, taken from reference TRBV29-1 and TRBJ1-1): SAVISQKPSRDICQRGTSLTIQCQVDSQVTMMFWYRQQPGQSLTLIATANQGSEATYESGFVIDKFPISRPNLTFSTLTVSNMSPEDSSIYLCSVFRAANTEAFFGQGTRLTVV.

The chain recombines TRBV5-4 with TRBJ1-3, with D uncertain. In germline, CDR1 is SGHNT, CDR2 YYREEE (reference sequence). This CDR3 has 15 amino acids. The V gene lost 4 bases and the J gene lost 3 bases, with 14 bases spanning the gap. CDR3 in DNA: TGTGCCAGCAGCCGAGAAACCGGACTTGGAAACACCATATATTTT. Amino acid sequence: CASSRETGLGNTIYF.

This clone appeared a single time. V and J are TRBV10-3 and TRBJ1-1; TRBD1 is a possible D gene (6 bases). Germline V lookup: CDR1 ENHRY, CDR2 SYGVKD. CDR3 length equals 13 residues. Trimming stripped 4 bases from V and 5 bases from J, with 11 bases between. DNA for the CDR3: TGTGCCATCAGTGCGGGAGGGGGGACTGAAGCTTTCTTT. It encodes CAISAGGGTEAFF.

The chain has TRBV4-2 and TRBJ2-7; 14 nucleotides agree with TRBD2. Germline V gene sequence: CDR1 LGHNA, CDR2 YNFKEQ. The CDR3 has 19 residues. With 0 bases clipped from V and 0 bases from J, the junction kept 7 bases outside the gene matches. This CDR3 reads CASSQDLGLAGGISYEQYF. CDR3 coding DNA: TGTGCCAGCAGCCAAGATCTAGGACTAGCGGGGGGTATCTCCTACGAGCAGTACTTC.

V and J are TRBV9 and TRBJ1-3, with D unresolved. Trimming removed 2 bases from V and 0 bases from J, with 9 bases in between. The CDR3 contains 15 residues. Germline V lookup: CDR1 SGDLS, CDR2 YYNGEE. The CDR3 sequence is CASSVQATSGNTIYF. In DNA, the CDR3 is TGTGCCAGCAGCGTGCAGGCTACCTCTGGAAACACCATATATTTT. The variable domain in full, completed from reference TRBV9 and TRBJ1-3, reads DSGVTQTPKHLITATGQRVTLRCSPRSGDLSVYWYQQSLDQGLQFLIQYYNGEERAKGNILERFSAQQFPDLHSELNLSSLELGDSALYFCASSVQATSGNTIYFGEGSWLTVV.

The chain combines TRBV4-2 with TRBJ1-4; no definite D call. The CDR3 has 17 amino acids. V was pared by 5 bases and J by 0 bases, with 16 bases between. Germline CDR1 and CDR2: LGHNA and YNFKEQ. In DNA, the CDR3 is TGTGCCAGCAGCACCACTGGGCACTTTGCAACTAATGAAAAACTGTTTTTT. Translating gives CASSTTGHFATNEKLFF.

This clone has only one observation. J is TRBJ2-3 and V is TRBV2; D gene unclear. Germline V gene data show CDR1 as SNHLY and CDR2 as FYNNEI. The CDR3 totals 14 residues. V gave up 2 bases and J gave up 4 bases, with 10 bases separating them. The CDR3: CASSETLGADTQYF. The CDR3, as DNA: TGTGCCAGCAGTGAAACCTTAGGCGCAGATACGCAGTATTTT.